The clone carrying this T cell receptor (beta chain) was seen repeatedly, ten times or more. Its antigen is unknown. This entry is derived from a study of prognosis after radiotherapy for stage I lung cancer. Background on the study: Early 2018 to January 2019 saw enrollment of stage I non-small cell lung cancer patients. Adenocarcinoma occurred in about 12 patients and squamous cell carcinoma in seven.

Starting from genomic DNA, TCR beta CDR3 was amplified through two-round multiplex PCR. Each TRBV and TRBJ gene had its own primer in the first PCR round. TCRdb called the multiplex PCR reads again in MiXCR, with one record for every CDR3 protein. The table records 30,000 to 40,000 distinct CDR3 sequences, 30% to 35% of them present only once. Study findings and constraints: After stereotactic body radiation therapy, median unique TCR clones were some 6,900, down from approximately 10,000.

The source was PBMCs, collected before or after stereotactic body radiation therapy (not recorded which). This sequence was found in a donor over 45 with non-small cell lung cancer.

The CDR3 is CASSFGPPLNYEQYF. CDR3 coding DNA: TGTGCCAGCAGTTTCGGCCCCCCTCTCAACTACGAGCAGTACTTC. The V gene is TRBV28, the J gene TRBJ2-7; no firm D call. The CDR3 is 15 amino acids. V was trimmed by 3 bases and J by 3 bases, leaving 15 bases between them. The germline V gene has CDR1 MDHEN and CDR2 SYDVKM. Drawing the rest from reference TRBV28 and TRBJ2-7, the complete variable domain is DVKVTQSSRYLVKRTGEKVFLECVQDMDHENMFWYRQDPGLGLRLIYFSYDVKMKEKGDIPEGYSVSREKKERFSLILESASTNQTSMYLCASSFGPPLNYEQYFGPGTRLTVT.